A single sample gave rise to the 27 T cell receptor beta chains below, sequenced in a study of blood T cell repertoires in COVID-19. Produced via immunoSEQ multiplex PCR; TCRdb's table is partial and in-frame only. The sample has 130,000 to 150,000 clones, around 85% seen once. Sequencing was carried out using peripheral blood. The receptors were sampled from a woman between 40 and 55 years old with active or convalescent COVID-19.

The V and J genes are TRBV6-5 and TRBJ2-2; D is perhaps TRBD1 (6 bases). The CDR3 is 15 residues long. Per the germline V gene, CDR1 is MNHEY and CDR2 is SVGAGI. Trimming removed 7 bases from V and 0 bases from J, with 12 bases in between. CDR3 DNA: TGTGCCAGCAACACAGGGCTAGCGAACACCGGGGAGCTGTTTTTT. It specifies CASNTGLANTGELFF.

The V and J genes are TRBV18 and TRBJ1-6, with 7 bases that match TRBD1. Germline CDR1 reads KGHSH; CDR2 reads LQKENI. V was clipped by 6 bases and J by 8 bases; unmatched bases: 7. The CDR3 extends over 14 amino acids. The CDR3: CASSELDRDSPLHF. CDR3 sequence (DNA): TGTGCCAGCTCCGAACTAGACAGGGATTCACCCCTCCACTTT.

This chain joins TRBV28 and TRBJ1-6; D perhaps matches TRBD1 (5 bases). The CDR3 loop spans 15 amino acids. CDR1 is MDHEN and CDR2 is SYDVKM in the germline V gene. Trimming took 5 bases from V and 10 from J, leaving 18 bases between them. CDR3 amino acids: CASSPQEGRWSPLHF. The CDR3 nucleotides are TGTGCCAGCAGTCCCCAAGAGGGGAGGTGGTCACCCCTCCACTTT.

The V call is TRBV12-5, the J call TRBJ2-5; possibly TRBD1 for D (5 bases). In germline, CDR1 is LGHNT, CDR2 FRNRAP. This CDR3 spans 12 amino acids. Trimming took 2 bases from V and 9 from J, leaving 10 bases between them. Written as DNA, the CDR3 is TGTGCTAGTGGTTTGCAGGGTTGGGCCCAGTACTTC. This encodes CASGLQGWAQYF.

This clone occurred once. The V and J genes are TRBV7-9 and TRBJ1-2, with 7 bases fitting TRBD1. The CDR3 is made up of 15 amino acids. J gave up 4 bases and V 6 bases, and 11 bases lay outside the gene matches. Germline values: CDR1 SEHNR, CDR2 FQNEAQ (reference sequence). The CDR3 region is CASSGGKQGIYGYTF. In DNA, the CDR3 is TGTGCCAGCAGTGGGGGAAAACAGGGGATCTATGGCTACACCTTC.

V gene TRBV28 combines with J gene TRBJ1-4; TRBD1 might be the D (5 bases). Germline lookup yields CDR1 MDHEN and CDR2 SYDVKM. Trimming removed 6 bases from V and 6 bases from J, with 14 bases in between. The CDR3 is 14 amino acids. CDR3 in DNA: TGTGCCAGCAGACCCAGGGAGGCCTATGAAAAACTGTTTTTT. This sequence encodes CASRPREAYEKLFF.

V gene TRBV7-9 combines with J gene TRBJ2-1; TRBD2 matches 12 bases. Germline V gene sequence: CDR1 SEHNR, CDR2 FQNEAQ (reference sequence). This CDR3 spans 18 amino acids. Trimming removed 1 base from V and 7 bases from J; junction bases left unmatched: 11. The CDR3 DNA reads TGTGCCAGCAGCTTAGAGTCACTAGCGGGGGGCGAAAGGAATGAGCAGTTCTTC. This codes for CASSLESLAGGERNEQFF.

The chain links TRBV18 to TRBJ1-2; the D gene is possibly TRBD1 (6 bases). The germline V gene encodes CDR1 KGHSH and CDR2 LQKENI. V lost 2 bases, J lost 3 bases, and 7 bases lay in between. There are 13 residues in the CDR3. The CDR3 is CASSPEGDYGYTF. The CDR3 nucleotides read TGTGCCAGCTCACCAGAGGGGGACTATGGCTACACCTTC. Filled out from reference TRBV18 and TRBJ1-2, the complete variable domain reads NAGVMQNPRHLVRRRGQEARLRCSPMKGHSHVYWYRQLPEEGLKFMVYLQKENIIDESGMPKERFSAEFPKEGPSILRIQQVVRGDSAAYFCASSPEGDYGYTFGSGTRLTVV.

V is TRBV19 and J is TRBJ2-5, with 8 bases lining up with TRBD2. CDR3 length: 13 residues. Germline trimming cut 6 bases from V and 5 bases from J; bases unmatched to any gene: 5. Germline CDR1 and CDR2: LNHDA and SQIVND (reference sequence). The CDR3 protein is CASRRGGIETQYF. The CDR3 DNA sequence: TGTGCCAGTAGACGGGGGGGGATTGAGACCCAGTACTTC.

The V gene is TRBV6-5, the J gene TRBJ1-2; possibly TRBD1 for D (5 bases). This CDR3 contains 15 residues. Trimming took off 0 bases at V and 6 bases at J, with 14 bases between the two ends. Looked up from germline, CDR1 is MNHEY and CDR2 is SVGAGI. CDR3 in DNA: TGTGCCAGCAGTTACTCGCAGGGCTCCCTCGATGGCTACACCTTC. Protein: CASSYSQGSLDGYTF.

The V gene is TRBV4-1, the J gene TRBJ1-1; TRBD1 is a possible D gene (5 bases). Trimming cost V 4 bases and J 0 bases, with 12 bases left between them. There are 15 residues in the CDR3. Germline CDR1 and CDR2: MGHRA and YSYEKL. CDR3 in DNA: TGCGCCAGCAGCCCTACGGGGGGGGTGAACACTGAAGCTTTCTTT. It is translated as CASSPTGGVNTEAFF.

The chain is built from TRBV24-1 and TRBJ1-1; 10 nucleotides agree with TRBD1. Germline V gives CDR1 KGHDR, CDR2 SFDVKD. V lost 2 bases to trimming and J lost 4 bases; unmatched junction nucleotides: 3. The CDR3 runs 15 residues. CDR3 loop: CATSDSGTGVTEAFF. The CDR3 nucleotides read TGTGCCACCAGTGATTCCGGGACAGGGGTCACTGAAGCTTTCTTT.

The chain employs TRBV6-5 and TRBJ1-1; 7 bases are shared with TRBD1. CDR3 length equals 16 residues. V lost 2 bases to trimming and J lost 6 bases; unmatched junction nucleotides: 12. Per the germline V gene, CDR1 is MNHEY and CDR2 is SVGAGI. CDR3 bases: TGTGCCAGCAGTTACACCCCATCGACAGGGAGGTCTGAAGCTTTCTTT. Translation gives CASSYTPSTGRSEAFF.

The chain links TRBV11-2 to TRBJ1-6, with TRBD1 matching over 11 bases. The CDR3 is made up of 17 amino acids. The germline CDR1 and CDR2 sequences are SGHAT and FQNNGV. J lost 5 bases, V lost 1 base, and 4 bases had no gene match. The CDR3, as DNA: TGTGCCAGCAGCTTAGGAGGACAGGGGGCTCATAATTCACCCCTCCACTTT. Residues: CASSLGGQGAHNSPLHF.

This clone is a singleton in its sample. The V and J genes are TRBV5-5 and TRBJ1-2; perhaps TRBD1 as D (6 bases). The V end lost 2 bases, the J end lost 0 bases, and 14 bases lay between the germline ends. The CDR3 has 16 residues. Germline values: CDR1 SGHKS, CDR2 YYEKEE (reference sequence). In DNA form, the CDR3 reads TGTGCCAGCAGCTTCGAGGGGGGGCTGGCTAACTATGGCTACACCTTC. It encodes CASSFEGGLANYGYTF. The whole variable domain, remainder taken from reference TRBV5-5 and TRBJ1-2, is DAGVTQSPTHLIKTRGQQVTLRCSPISGHKSVSWYQQVLGQGPQFIFQYYEKEERGRGNFPDRFSARQFPNYSSELNVNALLLGDSALYLCASSFEGGLANYGYTFGSGTRLTVV.

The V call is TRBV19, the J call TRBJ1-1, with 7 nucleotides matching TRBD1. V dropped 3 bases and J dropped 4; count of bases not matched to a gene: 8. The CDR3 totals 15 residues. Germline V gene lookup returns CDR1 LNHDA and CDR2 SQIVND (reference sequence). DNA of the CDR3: TGTGCCAGTAGTATCCCGACAGGGCCCGGCACTGAAGCTTTCTTT. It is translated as CASSIPTGPGTEAFF.

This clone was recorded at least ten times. CDR3 amino acids: CASSEFVACRSAKNIQYF. The DNA for the CDR3 is TGCGCCAGCAGTGAGTTCGTAGCATGCAGATCAGCCAAAAACATTCAGTACTTC. This chain connects TRBV10-1 to TRBJ2-4; D gene uncertain. The ends were cut back, 1 base at V and 0 bases at J, with 16 bases in the middle. The CDR3 runs to 18 residues. Germline CDR1 WNHNN, CDR2 SYGVQD (reference sequence).

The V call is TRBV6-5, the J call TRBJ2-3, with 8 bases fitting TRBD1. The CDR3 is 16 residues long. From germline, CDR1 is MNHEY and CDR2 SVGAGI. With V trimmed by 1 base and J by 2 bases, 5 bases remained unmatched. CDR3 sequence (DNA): TGTGCCAGCAGTTACTTACCAGGGGGCGTCACAGATACGCAGTATTTT. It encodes CASSYLPGGVTDTQYF.

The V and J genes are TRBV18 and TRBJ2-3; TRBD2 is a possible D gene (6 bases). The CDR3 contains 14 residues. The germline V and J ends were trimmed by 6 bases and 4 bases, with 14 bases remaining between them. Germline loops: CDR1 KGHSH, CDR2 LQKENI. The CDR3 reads CASSGLQSADTQYF. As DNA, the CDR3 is TGTGCCAGCTCGGGACTCCAGTCGGCAGATACGCAGTATTTT.

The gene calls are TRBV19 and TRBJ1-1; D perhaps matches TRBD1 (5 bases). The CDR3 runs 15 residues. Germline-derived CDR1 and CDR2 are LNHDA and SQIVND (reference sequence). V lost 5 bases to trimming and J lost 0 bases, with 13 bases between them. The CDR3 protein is CASSGRLGVNTEAFF. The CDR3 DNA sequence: TGTGCCAGTAGTGGCCGACTAGGGGTGAACACTGAAGCTTTCTTT.

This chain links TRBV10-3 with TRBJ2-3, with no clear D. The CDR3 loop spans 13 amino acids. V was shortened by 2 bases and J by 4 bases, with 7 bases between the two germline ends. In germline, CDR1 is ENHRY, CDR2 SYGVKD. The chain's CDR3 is CAISEQIPDTQYF. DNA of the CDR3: TGTGCCATCAGTGAGCAAATCCCAGATACGCAGTATTTT.

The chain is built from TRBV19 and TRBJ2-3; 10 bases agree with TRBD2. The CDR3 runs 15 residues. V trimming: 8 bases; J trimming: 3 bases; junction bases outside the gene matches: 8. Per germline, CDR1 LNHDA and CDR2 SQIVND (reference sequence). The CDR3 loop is CASSTTSGITDTQYF. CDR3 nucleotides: TGTGCCAGTTCTACTACTAGCGGGATTACAGATACGCAGTATTTT.

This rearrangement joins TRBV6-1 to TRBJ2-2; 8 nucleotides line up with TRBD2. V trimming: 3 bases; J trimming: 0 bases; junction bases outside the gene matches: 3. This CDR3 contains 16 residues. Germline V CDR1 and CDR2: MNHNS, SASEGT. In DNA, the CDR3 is TGTGCCAGCAGTGACCGGGGGGGGGCGAACACCGGGGAGCTGTTTTTT. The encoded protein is CASSDRGGANTGELFF.

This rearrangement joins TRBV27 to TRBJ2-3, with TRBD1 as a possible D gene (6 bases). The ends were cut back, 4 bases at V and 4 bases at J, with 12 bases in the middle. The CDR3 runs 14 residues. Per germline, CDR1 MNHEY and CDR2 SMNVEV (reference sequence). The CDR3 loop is CASSSYTGPDTQYF. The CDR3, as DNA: TGTGCCAGCAGTTCGTATACAGGGCCAGATACGCAGTATTTT.

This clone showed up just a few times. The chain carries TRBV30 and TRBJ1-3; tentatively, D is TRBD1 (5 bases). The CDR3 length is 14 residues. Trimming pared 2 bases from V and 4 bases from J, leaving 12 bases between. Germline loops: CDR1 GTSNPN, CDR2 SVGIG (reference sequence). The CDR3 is CAWSTTGFGNTIYF. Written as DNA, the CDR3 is TGTGCCTGGAGTACCACAGGTTTCGGAAACACCATATATTTT.

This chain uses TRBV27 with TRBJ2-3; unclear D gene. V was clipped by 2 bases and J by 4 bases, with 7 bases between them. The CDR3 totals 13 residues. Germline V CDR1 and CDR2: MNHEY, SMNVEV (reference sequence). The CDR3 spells CASSLKRADTQYF. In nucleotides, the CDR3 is TGTGCCAGCAGTTTAAAAAGAGCAGATACGCAGTATTTT.

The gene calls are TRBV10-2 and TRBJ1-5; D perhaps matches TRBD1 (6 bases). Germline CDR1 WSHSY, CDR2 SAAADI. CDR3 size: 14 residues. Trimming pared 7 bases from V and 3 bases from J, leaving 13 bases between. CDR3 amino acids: CASTPDSSNQPQHF. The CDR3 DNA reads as TGCGCCAGCACTCCGGACAGTTCCAATCAGCCCCAGCATTTT.